The 16 T cell receptor beta chains presented below share a single source sample, sequenced in a study of spatial heterogeneity in lung cancer. Time point: sample taken at primary tumor resection. Sequencing was performed on whole RNA extracted from tumor and nontumor lung tissue, or from frozen PBMC, and the material was left unsorted. From the 5' RACE reads, TCRdb called clonotypes with MiXCR, one entry per CDR3 protein. The table has about 120 distinct CDR3 sequences, roughly 32% seen once. Sequenced material: PBMCs, taken at surgery. These receptors were obtained from a male donor with early-stage non-small cell lung cancer.

Concerning this clonotype: As an off-target read in a library built for alpha chains, this beta chain has a frequency of little significance. The J gene is TRBJ2-2, the V gene TRBV9; D possibly corresponds to TRBD2 (7 bases). This CDR3 spans 14 amino acids. Between the trimmed V and J ends, which lost 7 bases and 7 bases, there was a span of 17 bases. The V gene's germline CDR1 is SGDLS and CDR2 YYNGEE. CDR3 residues: CASAPSGGNGELFF. CDR3 DNA: TGTGCCAGCGCCCCCTCGGGGGGCAACGGGGAGCTGTTTTTT.

This clonotype is labeled hyperexpanded. A library prepared for alpha chains yielded this beta chain as an off-target read; its size is of little meaning. CDR3 sequence reads: CASSLRQLNEQFF. As DNA, the CDR3 is TGTGCCAGCAGCTTACGGCAGCTCAATGAGCAGTTCTTC. The V gene is TRBV7-9, the J gene TRBJ2-1; no clear D gene. Trimming pared 2 bases from V and 6 bases from J, leaving 8 bases between. This CDR3 is built from 13 residues. Germline V gene sequence: CDR1 SEHNR, CDR2 FQNEAQ (reference sequence).

As to this clonotype: As an off-target read in a library built for alpha chains, this beta chain has a frequency of little significance. The rearrangement joins TRBV7-2 to TRBJ1-1, with D possibly TRBD1 on 6 matching bases. CDR1 is SGHTA and CDR2 is FQGNSA in the germline V gene. The V gene lost 3 bases and the J gene lost 8 bases, with 13 bases spanning the gap. The CDR3 extends over 13 amino acids. The CDR3 sequence is CASSFRGGTEAFF. CDR3 DNA sequence: TGTGCCAGCAGCTTCCGAGGGGGTACCGAAGCTTTCTTT.

This clonotype was seen a handful of times. In a library made to pick up alpha chains, this beta chain is a stray read with a size that means little. V gene TRBV7-8 combines with J gene TRBJ2-1; D tentatively fits TRBD1 or TRBD2 (5 bases each). Looked up from germline, CDR1 is SGHVS and CDR2 is FQNEAQ. The ends were cut back, 5 bases at V and 6 bases at J, with 14 bases in the middle. The CDR3 contains 14 residues. This CDR3 is CASSTGTPANEQFF. CDR3 nucleotides: TGTGCCAGCAGCACCGGGACCCCTGCCAATGAGCAGTTCTTC. Filled out from reference TRBV7-8 and TRBJ2-1, the complete variable domain reads GAGVSQSPRYKVAKRGQDVALRCDPISGHVSLFWYQQALGQGPEFLTYFQNEAQLDKSGLPSDRFFAERPEGSVSTLKIQRTQQEDSAVYLCASSTGTPANEQFFGPGTRLTVL.

This clonotype was found once. In a library made to pick up alpha chains, this beta chain is a stray read with a size that means little. The chain links TRBV7-9 to TRBJ2-5; D is possibly TRBD1 (5 bases). This CDR3 has 14 residues. The V end lost 2 bases, the J end lost 5 bases, and 12 bases lay between the germline ends. CDR1 is SEHNR, CDR2 FQNEAQ, per germline (reference sequence). DNA of the CDR3: TGTGCCAGCAGCTTATCGACAGAAGGGGAGACCCAGTACTTC. Amino acids: CASSLSTEGETQYF.

For this clonotype: The library was prepared for alpha chains; this beta chain is a stray read, so its frequency means little. The rearrangement links TRBV3-2 to TRBJ2-3; the DNA was not used to check the table's D call, TRBD1. TRBV3-2 is noted as a pseudogene. This CDR3 contains 13 residues. Here the CDR3 reads CASSPPGTDTQYF. In nucleotides, the CDR3 is TGTGCCAGCAGCCCCCCGGGGACAGATACGCAGTATTTT.

This clonotype was counted only a few times. This beta chain is a stray read from a library made for alpha chains; its abundance is not meaningful. The chain couples TRBV10-3 to TRBJ2-1, with D maybe TRBD2 (5 bases). Germline assignment: CDR1 ENHRY and CDR2 SYGVKD. The length of the CDR3 is 12 residues. V dropped 3 bases and J dropped 9 bases, with 9 bases sitting between them. CDR3 coding DNA: TGTGCCATCAGTGAACTAGAGCTTGAGCAGTTCTTC. This codes for CAISELELEQFF.

Comment on this clonotype: This beta chain turned up in a library designed for alpha chains; as an off-target read, its abundance says little. The CDR3 loop reads CASSLDYNEQFF. CDR3 in DNA: TGTGCCAGCAGCTTGGATTACAATGAGCAGTTCTTC. The chain carries TRBV5-6 and TRBJ2-1; D is undetermined. There are 12 residues in the CDR3. Trimming removed 0 bases at V and 4 bases at J, with 2 bases between. Germline V gene sequence: CDR1 SGHDT, CDR2 YYEEEE.

By proportion, this clonotype is hyperexpanded. This beta chain is off target for a library built for alpha chains, so its abundance means little. The V gene is TRBV27, the J gene TRBJ2-1; a weak D match, TRBD2 (6 bases). Trimming stripped 2 bases from V and 3 bases from J, with 11 bases between. From germline, CDR1 is MNHEY and CDR2 SMNVEV (reference sequence). The CDR3 runs 15 residues. The CDR3 reads CASSLPGEGYNEQFF. CDR3 bases: TGTGCCAGCAGTTTACCGGGAGAGGGCTACAATGAGCAGTTCTTC.

To note about this clonotype: Because this beta chain is a stray read in a library intended to capture alpha chains, its abundance should not be given much weight. V gene TRBV20-1 combines with J gene TRBJ2-7; D gene uncertain. The CDR3 is 13 amino acids. Trimming cost V 4 bases and J 1 base, with 11 bases left between them. CDR1 and CDR2 (germline): DFQATT, SNEGSKA (reference sequence). The CDR3 region has the DNA TGCAGTGCTACCATAGTCCCATCCTACGAGCAGTACTTC. This sequence encodes CSATIVPSYEQYF.

By sample fraction, this clonotype is hyperexpanded. This beta chain is an off-target read within a library intended for alpha chains, so its frequency means little. The rearrangement uses TRBV7-2 and TRBJ2-1; TRBD2 might be the D (7 bases). Trimming took off 0 bases at V and 7 bases at J, with 10 bases between the two ends. Germline V gene lookup returns CDR1 SGHTA and CDR2 FQGNSA. The CDR3 sequence is 14 residues long. CDR3 DNA sequence: TGTGCCAGCAGCTTAGCGGGGGGGCCTAATGAGCAGTTCTTC. Its translation: CASSLAGGPNEQFF.

On this clonotype itself: This beta chain is an unintended read in a library built for alpha chains; its size means little. The chain combines TRBV2 with TRBJ2-1; 8 bases match TRBD2. V was clipped by 5 bases and J by 2 bases; unmatched bases: 2. CDR1 is SNHLY and CDR2 is FYNNEI in the germline V gene. This CDR3 contains 14 residues. The DNA of the CDR3 is TGTGCCAGCAGTAGCGGGAGAACCTACAATGAGCAGTTCTTC. It yields the protein CASSSGRTYNEQFF.

In this sample, this clonotype is hyperexpanded. This beta chain is an off-target read within a library intended for alpha chains, so its frequency means little. V usage is TRBV7-2 and J usage is TRBJ2-5, with 8 bases lining up with TRBD2. The CDR3 runs 12 residues. With V trimmed by 6 bases and J by 3 bases, 0 bases remained unmatched. CDR1 is SGHTA and CDR2 is FQGNSA in the germline V gene. CDR3 loop: CASSSGEETQYF. The CDR3, as DNA: TGTGCCAGCAGTAGCGGGGAAGAGACCCAGTACTTC.

Remarks on this clonotype: The library was built for alpha chains, so this beta chain is an off-target read and its size means little. The chain is built from TRBV7-2 and TRBJ2-3; 10 bases agree with TRBD2. With V trimmed by 2 bases and J by 6 bases, 11 bases remained unmatched. This CDR3 has 17 amino acids. The germline gives CDR1 SGHTA, CDR2 FQGNSA. CDR3 DNA: TGTGCCAGCAGCTTATCCAATAGCGGGGGGTTGGTGGATACGCAGTATTTT. This sequence encodes CASSLSNSGGLVDTQYF.

By share, this clonotype counts as hyperexpanded. In a library made to pick up alpha chains, this beta chain is a stray read with a size that means little. The V and J genes are TRBV7-6 and TRBJ2-1; TRBD1 is a possible D gene (6 bases). Trimming shortened V by 5 bases and J by 9 bases, and 17 bases separated the two germline ends. Germline CDR1 reads SGHVS; CDR2 reads FNYEAQ. This CDR3 spans 14 amino acids. CDR3 coding DNA: TGTGCCAGCAGCACTTTGGACAGTCAGGGTGAGCAGTTCTTC. Its protein is CASSTLDSQGEQFF.

With respect to this clonotype: The library was built for alpha chains, so this beta chain is an off-target read and its size means little. The chain uses TRBV3-1 and TRBJ2-7, with D possibly matching TRBD2 (6 bases). Germline V gives CDR1 LGHDT, CDR2 YNNKEL (reference sequence). This CDR3 is 12 amino acids long. Trimming took 2 bases from V and 7 from J, leaving 9 bases between them. The CDR3 loop is CASSQNRGEQYF. The CDR3 DNA follows: TGTGCCAGCAGCCAAAACCGGGGGGAGCAGTACTTC.